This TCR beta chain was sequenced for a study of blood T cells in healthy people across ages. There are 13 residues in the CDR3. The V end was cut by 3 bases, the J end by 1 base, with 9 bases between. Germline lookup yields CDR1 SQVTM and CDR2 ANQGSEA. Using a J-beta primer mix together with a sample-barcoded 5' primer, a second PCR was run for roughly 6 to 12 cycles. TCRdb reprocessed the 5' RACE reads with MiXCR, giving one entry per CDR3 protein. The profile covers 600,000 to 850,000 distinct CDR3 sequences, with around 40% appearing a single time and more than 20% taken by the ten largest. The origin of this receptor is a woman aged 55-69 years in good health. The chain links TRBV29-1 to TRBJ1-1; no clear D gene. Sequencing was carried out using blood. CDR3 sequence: CSVEATRNTEAFF. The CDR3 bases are TGCAGCGTTGAGGCTACAAGGAACACTGAAGCTTTCTTT.